The 13 T cell receptor beta chains listed next were all sequenced from one sample in a study of cytomegalovirus exposure and HLA in healthy donors. The PCR was carried out with 60 Vbeta primers and 13 Jbeta primers. Clones were read by immunoSEQ multiplex PCR, and TCRdb kept only the in-frame ones, dropping some. The repertoire holds 80,000 to 90,000 clones, approximately 79% seen once, with approximately 2.8% in the top ten. The sample comprised PBMCs. These TCRs come from a man under 40 in good health and CMV-seronegative.

The V gene is TRBV11-3, the J gene TRBJ2-2; D might be TRBD1 (5 bases). Germline lookup yields CDR1 SGHNT and CDR2 YENEEA. CDR3 length: 15 residues. The ends were cut back, 2 bases at V and 1 base at J, with 8 bases in the middle. CDR3 sequence: CASSLWQGNTGELFF. The CDR3 coding sequence is TGTGCCAGCAGCTTATGGCAGGGGAACACCGGGGAGCTGTTTTTT.

The chain is built from TRBV5-4 and TRBJ1-4, with D possibly being TRBD1 (5 bases). CDR1 and CDR2 from the germline V gene are SGHNT and YYREEE (reference sequence). This CDR3 contains 14 residues. V lost 4 bases and J lost 0, with 7 bases in between. CDR3 residues: CASSAGSTNEKLFF. The CDR3 coding sequence is TGTGCCAGCAGCGCAGGGTCAACTAATGAAAAACTGTTTTTT.

The chain couples TRBV19 to TRBJ1-1; D is unresolved. The germline V and J ends were trimmed by 6 bases and 4 bases, with 24 bases remaining between them. Per germline, CDR1 LNHDA and CDR2 SQIVND (reference sequence). The CDR3 consists of 17 residues. In nucleotides, the CDR3 is TGTGCCAGTAGAATCGATGAGTTAGCTAATACGGCCACTGAAGCTTTCTTT. Translating it yields CASRIDELANTATEAFF.

The V and J genes are TRBV7-9 and TRBJ2-7; 10 bases align to TRBD1. V lost 7 bases, J lost 0 bases, and 3 bases stayed unmatched. This CDR3 has 14 amino acids. Looked up from germline, CDR1 is SEHNR and CDR2 is FQNEAQ (reference sequence). CDR3 DNA: TGTGCCAGCACCCGGACAGGGGGCTCCTACGAGCAGTACTTC. Encoded protein: CASTRTGGSYEQYF.

This chain links TRBV27 with TRBJ2-3; tentative D call: TRBD1 (6 bases). The CDR3 spans 14 residues. The germline V gene encodes CDR1 MNHEY and CDR2 SMNVEV (reference sequence). V lost 5 bases, J lost 5 bases, and 14 bases lay in between. CDR3 bases: TGTGCCAGCAGTCCAACAGGGTTAGGAGATACGCAGTATTTT. This encodes CASSPTGLGDTQYF.

CDR3 in DNA: TGTGCCTGGAGTGGACTAGCGGGGGTGGACGAGCAGTACTTC. Encoded protein: CAWSGLAGVDEQYF. This chain joins TRBV30 and TRBJ2-7, with 12 bases matching TRBD2. Germline V gives CDR1 GTSNPN, CDR2 SVGIG (reference sequence). The V segment lost 1 base and the J segment 5 bases; nucleotides outside the gene matches: 3. CDR3 length: 14 residues.

This chain links TRBV6-1 with TRBJ1-1, with TRBD1 as a possible D gene (6 bases). V dropped 4 bases and J dropped 0 bases, with 6 bases sitting between them. Germline V gene lookup returns CDR1 MNHNS and CDR2 SASEGT. CDR3 length equals 13 residues. CDR3 bases: TGTGCCAGCAGTGGACAGGTGAACACTGAAGCTTTCTTT. This encodes CASSGQVNTEAFF.

The table lists this clone with a few counts. V and J are TRBV6-5 and TRBJ1-1; TRBD1 matches 8 bases. Germline CDR1 MNHEY, CDR2 SVGAGI. The length of the CDR3 is 11 residues. J was trimmed by 6 bases and V by 6 bases; bases with no gene match: 0. The CDR3 loop reads CASRQGAEAFF. The CDR3 DNA follows: TGTGCCAGCAGACAGGGGGCTGAAGCTTTCTTT.

The chain couples TRBV13 to TRBJ2-7; D perhaps matches TRBD2 (5 bases). The CDR3 runs 14 residues. CDR1 and CDR2 (germline): PRHDT, FYEKMQ (reference sequence). Trimming shortened V by 1 base and J by 3 bases, and 10 bases separated the two germline ends. CDR3 protein: CASSLVGVDYEQYF. The CDR3 nucleotides read TGTGCCAGCAGCTTAGTCGGGGTAGACTACGAGCAGTACTTC.

Only one count was recorded for this clone. The chain carries TRBV28 and TRBJ2-6, with D perhaps TRBD1 (5 bases). The CDR3 loop spans 17 amino acids. Deletions cut 3 bases from V and 0 bases from J, with 12 bases between. Per the germline V gene, CDR1 is MDHEN and CDR2 is SYDVKM. CDR3 region: CASSFWGTRSGANVLTF. The CDR3 nucleotides read TGTGCCAGCAGTTTTTGGGGCACTCGCTCTGGGGCCAACGTCCTGACTTTC.

V is TRBV4-1 and J is TRBJ1-2; D not certain. The germline CDR1 and CDR2 sequences are MGHRA and YSYEKL. The CDR3 is made up of 14 amino acids. Deletions cut 4 bases from V and 0 bases from J, with 9 bases between. The CDR3 is CASSRADPNYGYTF. The CDR3 DNA is TGCGCCAGCAGCCGCGCCGATCCTAACTATGGCTACACCTTC.

V and J are TRBV29-1 and TRBJ2-1; maybe TRBD1 (6 bases). V lost 5 bases to trimming and J lost 1 base, with 15 bases between them. The CDR3 has 15 residues. The germline V gene encodes CDR1 SQVTM and CDR2 ANQGSEA. CDR3 nucleotide sequence: TGCAGCGTTTCGGAACAGGGTTTTTCCTACAATGAGCAGTTCTTC. This gives the protein CSVSEQGFSYNEQFF.

The genes are TRBV6-6 and TRBJ2-7; tentatively, D is TRBD1 (6 bases). There are 13 residues in the CDR3. CDR1 is MNHNY, CDR2 SVGAGI, per germline (reference sequence). V lost 8 bases to trimming and J lost 0 bases, with 11 bases between them. CDR3 sequence: CASREDSSYEQYF. CDR3 DNA: TGTGCCAGCCGTGAGGACAGCTCCTACGAGCAGTACTTC.